This passage covers 21 T cell receptor beta chains from one sample sequenced in a study of T cell responses to AZD1222 COVID-19 vaccine. TCRdb's copy holds only in-frame clones and misses some; the assay was immunoSEQ multiplex PCR. The data hold 110,000 to 150,000 clones, with about 93% observed a single time. The sample in question was peripheral blood, obtained on day 0 of AZD1222 vaccination. Receptors were obtained from an adult in good health.

In DNA form, the CDR3 reads TGTGCCAGCAGCCAAGGGGGGGAAGCTTTCTTT. Translating gives CASSQGGEAFF. This chain links TRBV6-5 with TRBJ1-1, with D perhaps TRBD1 (6 bases). The CDR3 sequence is 11 residues long. CDR1 is MNHEY, CDR2 SVGAGI, per germline. V lost 6 bases to trimming and J lost 8 bases, with 10 bases between them.

The chain carries TRBV6-5 and TRBJ1-1, with D perhaps TRBD1 (5 bases). Looked up from germline, CDR1 is MNHEY and CDR2 is SVGAGI. The germline V and J ends were trimmed by 2 bases and 0 bases, with 10 bases remaining between them. The CDR3 is 15 amino acids. Written as DNA, the CDR3 is TGTGCCAGCAGTTACGGGGGGAGCATGAACACTGAAGCTTTCTTT. As protein: CASSYGGSMNTEAFF.

The table lists this clone with a count of one. This chain connects TRBV7-9 to TRBJ1-5; 7 bases fit TRBD1. This CDR3 region has 15 residues. Per the germline V gene, CDR1 is SEHNR and CDR2 is FQNEAQ (reference sequence). The V and J ends lost 7 bases and 4 bases, in that order; junction bases with no gene match: 10. The CDR3 nucleotides read TGTGCCAGCACCAACAGGGGAAGAGAAAATCAGCCCCAGCATTTT. It translates to CASTNRGRENQPQHF.

This clone came up once. This chain uses TRBV7-9 with TRBJ1-6; D unresolved. Trimming took off 6 bases at V and 7 bases at J, with 13 bases between the two ends. The CDR3 runs 14 residues. Germline CDR1 reads SEHNR; CDR2 reads FQNEAQ (reference sequence). The CDR3 protein is CASREGTLNSPLHF. The CDR3 region has the DNA TGTGCCAGCAGGGAAGGTACTCTGAATTCACCCCTCCACTTT. The full variable domain, rest sourced from reference TRBV7-9 and TRBJ1-6, is DTGVSQNPRHKITKRGQNVTFRCDPISEHNRLYWYRQTLGQGPEFLTYFQNEAQLEKSRLLSDRFSAERPKGSFSTLEIQRTEQGDSAMYLCASREGTLNSPLHFGNGTRLTVT.

J is TRBJ2-7 and V is TRBV11-3; no clear D. V lost 4 bases, J lost 4 bases, and 14 bases lay in between. The germline V gene has CDR1 SGHNT and CDR2 YENEEA. This CDR3 is 14 amino acids long. This CDR3 reads CASSSSIGRYEQYF. In DNA, the CDR3 is TGTGCCAGCAGCTCTTCAATAGGACGTTACGAGCAGTACTTC.

The chain is built from TRBV13 and TRBJ2-1, with 16 bases aligning to TRBD2. The CDR3 consists of 18 residues. Unmatched junction bases numbered 5, after V lost 4 bases and J lost 2 bases. Germline V gene data show CDR1 as PRHDT and CDR2 as FYEKMQ (reference sequence). The CDR3 spells CASSWPGTSGGAYNEQFF. In DNA form, the CDR3 reads TGTGCCAGCAGCTGGCCCGGGACTAGCGGGGGGGCCTACAATGAGCAGTTCTTC.

The chain uses TRBV7-3 and TRBJ2-5; D gene unclear. CDR1 and CDR2 (germline): SGHTA, FQGTGA. This CDR3 is built from 14 residues. The germline V and J ends were trimmed by 5 bases and 2 bases, with 12 bases remaining between them. This chain's CDR3 is CASSRVGGQETQYF. CDR3 coding DNA: TGTGCCAGCAGCCGTGTGGGTGGGCAAGAGACCCAGTACTTC.

CDR3 nucleotides: TGTGCCTGGAGTGTTGGGTTGGCGGATACGCAGTATTTT. It is translated as CAWSVGLADTQYF. This sequence joins TRBV30 and TRBJ2-3, with D hard to call. Germline CDR1 reads GTSNPN; CDR2 reads SVGIG (reference sequence). This CDR3 has 13 residues. The germline V and J ends were trimmed by 0 bases and 6 bases, with 10 bases remaining between them. Together with reference TRBV30 and TRBJ2-3, the CDR3 gives the full variable domain: SQTIHQWPATLVQPVGSPLSLECTVEGTSNPNLYWYRQAAGRGLQLLFYSVGIGQISSEVPQNLSASRPQDRQFILSSKKLLLSDSGFYLCAWSVGLADTQYFGPGTRLTVL.

The chain is built from TRBV5-4 and TRBJ2-3; D might be TRBD1 or TRBD2, each matching 6 bases. Trimming cost V 5 bases and J 4 bases, with 26 bases left between them. The CDR3 has 18 amino acids. CDR1 and CDR2 (germline): SGHNT, YYREEE (reference sequence). The CDR3 sequence is CASSSGGGPRTGADTQYF. The CDR3 DNA follows: TGTGCCAGCAGTTCGGGTGGGGGGCCCCGAACGGGCGCAGATACGCAGTATTTT. Full variable domain (rest looked up from reference TRBV5-4 and TRBJ2-3): ETGVTQSPTHLIKTRGQQVTLRCSSQSGHNTVSWYQQALGQGPQFIFQYYREEENGRGNFPPRFSGLQFPNYSSELNVNALELDDSALYLCASSSGGGPRTGADTQYFGPGTRLTVL.

CDR3 sequence: CSVAPEGADQPQHF. The CDR3 nucleotides read TGCAGCGTTGCCCCGGAGGGGGCGGATCAGCCCCAGCATTTT. This rearrangement joins TRBV29-1 to TRBJ1-5; 7 bases align to TRBD1. The CDR3 is made up of 14 amino acids. Trimming at V came to 4 bases and at J to 5 bases, leaving 8 bases not matched to a gene. CDR1 is SQVTM, CDR2 ANQGSEA, per germline.

The V gene is TRBV9, the J gene TRBJ2-7, with a possible D match to TRBD1 (5 bases). The CDR3 consists of 14 residues. V dropped 4 bases and J dropped 3 bases, with 14 bases sitting between them. CDR1 is SGDLS and CDR2 is YYNGEE in the germline V gene. CDR3 coding DNA: TGTGCCAGCAGCTCGCCAGGGAATTACTACGAGCAGTACTTC. As protein: CASSSPGNYYEQYF.

The rearrangement joins TRBV4-3 to TRBJ1-2, with TRBD1 as a possible D gene (6 bases). This CDR3 spans 13 amino acids. With 0 bases removed from V and 7 bases from J, the gap between germline ends came to 9 bases. CDR1 and CDR2 from the germline V gene are LGHNA and YSLEER. The CDR3 spells CASSQDRDTGYTF. The CDR3 DNA follows: TGCGCCAGCAGCCAAGATAGGGACACTGGCTACACCTTC.

V and J are TRBV18 and TRBJ1-1; possible D gene TRBD1, 6 bases. CDR1 and CDR2 from the germline V gene are KGHSH and LQKENI. This CDR3 region has 16 residues. The V end lost 4 bases, the J end lost 0 bases, and 15 bases lay between the germline ends. CDR3 coding DNA: TGTGCCAGCTCACAAAGCCAGGGGCCTATGAACACTGAAGCTTTCTTT. Protein product: CASSQSQGPMNTEAFF.

The chain has TRBV13 and TRBJ1-2, with D perhaps TRBD1 (5 bases). With 0 bases removed from V and 8 bases from J, the gap between germline ends came to 13 bases. Germline CDR1 and CDR2: PRHDT and FYEKMQ (reference sequence). This CDR3 contains 14 residues. The DNA for the CDR3 is TGTGCCAGCAGCTTAGGCCAAGGGGTAAGGGGCTACACCTTC. Amino acid sequence: CASSLGQGVRGYTF.

The rearrangement links TRBV23-1 to TRBJ1-6; no firm D call. TRBV23-1 is an ORF, with its function uncertain. The CDR3 totals 13 residues. The ends were cut back, 4 bases at V and 10 bases at J, with 11 bases in the middle. The CDR3 DNA reads TGCGCCAGCAGTCCCTCGTCTGAGTCACCCCTCCACTTT. Its translation: CASSPSSESPLHF.

V is TRBV19 and J is TRBJ2-3; 10 bases align to TRBD1. Germline CDR1 is LNHDA and CDR2 is SQIVND (reference sequence). Trimming at V came to 4 bases and at J to 4 bases, leaving 5 bases not matched to a gene. The CDR3 runs to 15 residues. CDR3 in DNA: TGTGCCAGTAGTACCCGGGACAGGGGCTCAGATACGCAGTATTTT. This translates into CASSTRDRGSDTQYF.

This sequence joins TRBV4-1 and TRBJ1-5; no clear D. Germline V gene lookup returns CDR1 MGHRA and CDR2 YSYEKL. V lost 0 bases and J 2 bases, leaving 5 bases between the germline ends. The CDR3 is 14 residues long. CDR3 sequence (DNA): TGCGCCAGCAGCCAAGAAGTCGGCAATCAGCCCCAGCATTTT. It encodes CASSQEVGNQPQHF.

The V gene is TRBV7-2, the J gene TRBJ1-6; the match to TRBD1 covers 8 bases. CDR3 length: 15 amino acids. V lost 3 bases to trimming and J lost 10 bases; unmatched junction nucleotides: 8. Per germline, CDR1 SGHTA and CDR2 FQGNSA. CDR3 bases: TGTGCCAGCAGCTTGGCGACAGGGGCCAAGTCACCCCTCCACTTT. Translation: CASSLATGAKSPLHF.

This chain uses TRBV5-1 with TRBJ1-1, with a weak D call TRBD1 (6 bases). V was trimmed by 4 bases and J by 6 bases, leaving 7 bases between them. CDR1 is SGHRS, CDR2 YFSETQ, per germline. The length of the CDR3 is 11 residues. Here the CDR3 DNA reads TGCGCCAGCAGCCAGGGGCCTGAAGCTTTCTTT. Protein product: CASSQGPEAFF.

The chain links TRBV4-3 to TRBJ1-2, with D uncertain. CDR1 LGHNA and CDR2 YSLEER come from the germline V gene. V lost 0 bases and J lost 4, with 12 bases in between. The CDR3 has 15 amino acids. Here the CDR3 reads CASSQEFGDLYGYTF. The CDR3 bases are TGCGCCAGCAGCCAAGAATTCGGAGACCTCTATGGCTACACCTTC.

This chain connects TRBV3-1 (or the pseudogene TRBV3-2) to TRBJ2-1; D assignment may be TRBD1 or TRBD2 (7 bases each). Germline V gene data show CDR1 as LGHDT and CDR2 as YNNKEL (reference sequence). The CDR3 runs 15 residues. V lost 4 bases and J lost 1, with 11 bases in between. The CDR3 reads CASSPRGGSYNEQFF. DNA of the CDR3: TGTGCCAGCAGCCCCAGGGGGGGGTCCTACAATGAGCAGTTCTTC.